Below, 5 T cell receptor beta chains from the same sample are listed, as sequenced in a study of T cells expressing NK-cell markers. Each CDR3 protein gets one entry in TCRdb, which reprocessed the 5' RACE reads and gives no DNA. In total, the table holds 440,000 or so distinct CDR3 sequences. The sample taken for sequencing was blood T cells: a sorted CD56 or NKG2C T cell subset, CD4+ or CD8+ T cells, or bulk PBMC T cells (not recorded which). The origin of the receptors is a woman between 18 and 69 years old in good health.

This chain uses TRBV20-1 with TRBJ2-5; absent DNA, TCRdb's TRBD2 call cannot be checked. Per germline, CDR1 DFQATT and CDR2 SNEGSKA (reference sequence). CDR3 length: 13 residues. The CDR3 sequence is CSAGTGRRETQYF.

V gene TRBV6-5 combines with J gene TRBJ2-1. CDR1 and CDR2 (germline): MNHEY, SVGAGI. This CDR3 has 13 amino acids. The CDR3: CASSYEAVGEQFF.

The CDR3 sequence: CASSFITAGNTDTQYF. The V call is TRBV12-3 or TRBV12-4, the J call TRBJ2-3; the TCRdb call, TRBD2, lacks DNA for checking. This CDR3 has 16 residues.

The J gene is TRBJ2-3, the V gene TRBV5-6. Germline V CDR1 and CDR2: SGHDT, YYEEEE. CDR3 length equals 16 residues. CDR3 loop: CASSWGPINLADTQYF. Variable domain in full (rest from reference TRBV5-6 and TRBJ2-3): DAGVTQSPTHLIKTRGQQVTLRCSPKSGHDTVSWYQQALGQGPQFIFQYYEEEERQRGNFPDRFSGHQFPNYSSELNVNALLLGDSALYLCASSWGPINLADTQYFGPGTRLTVL.

This chain uses TRBV12-3 or TRBV12-4 with TRBJ1-2; TCRdb outputs TRBD1, but without DNA this stays unchecked. The CDR3 extends over 13 amino acids. CDR3 sequence: CASRSQGAYGYTF.